One T cell receptor (beta chain) is described in this entry. Its antigen remains unidentified. Trimming removed 4 bases at V and 7 bases at J, with 4 bases between. The CDR3 is made up of 10 amino acids. From germline, CDR1 is MRHNA and CDR2 SNTAGT. 60 Vbeta and 13 Jbeta primers were used in PCR. Repertoires were generated with immunoSEQ multiplex PCR, while TCRdb's copy carries only in-frame clones and drops some. This repertoire shows approximately 150,000 clones, 70% to 90% found once; its top ten account for roughly 4%. The data derive from a study of cytomegalovirus exposure and HLA in healthy donors. General observations from the study: One later analysis reportedly identified an Asian-associated ancestry cluster that showed fewer N-insertions than the approximately 700-donor mean. Sequencing had likely introduced a cluster of highly shared sequence variants as an artifact. A link between a missense DCLRE1C variant and TCR beta V- and J-gene trimming emerged from a later analysis. In a later analysis, at a false discovery rate of 0.05, 17,000 or so TCR beta sequences matched HLA alleles.

The TCR comes from a woman in her 40s in good health and CMV-seropositive. The chain recombines TRBV6-4 with TRBJ2-5; D gene unclear. Input material: PBMCs. In DNA form, the CDR3 reads TGTGCCAGCAGTGGAGGGACCCAGTACTTC. Protein: CASSGGTQYF.